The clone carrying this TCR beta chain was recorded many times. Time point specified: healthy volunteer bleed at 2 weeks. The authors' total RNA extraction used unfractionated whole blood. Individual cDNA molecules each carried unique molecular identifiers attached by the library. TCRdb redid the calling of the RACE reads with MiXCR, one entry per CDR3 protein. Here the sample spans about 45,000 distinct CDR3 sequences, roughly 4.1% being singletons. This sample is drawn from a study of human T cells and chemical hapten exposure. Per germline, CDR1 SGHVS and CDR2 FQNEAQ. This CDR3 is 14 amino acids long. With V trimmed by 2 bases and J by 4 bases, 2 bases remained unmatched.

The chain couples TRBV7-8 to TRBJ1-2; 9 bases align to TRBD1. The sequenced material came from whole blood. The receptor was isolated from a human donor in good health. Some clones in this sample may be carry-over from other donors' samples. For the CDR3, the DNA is TGTGCCAGCAGCTTAACAGGGGGCGCCTATGGCTACACCTTC. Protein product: CASSLTGGAYGYTF.